One sample yielded the 26 T cell receptor beta chains listed below, sequenced in a study of T cells in Graves' hyperthyroidism and ophthalmopathy. Amplification of TCR beta CDR3 regions used RNA as the template. In the first-round RT-PCR of the TCR CDR3, the HTBI primer set was used. TCRdb processed the multiplex PCR reads anew with MiXCR; each CDR3 protein has one entry. The data contain roughly 380,000 distinct CDR3 sequences, 13% of them singletons. Sequences were obtained from blood. These receptors were taken from a young man with Graves' hyperthyroidism that later progressed to Graves' ophthalmopathy.

This clonotype occurred many times. The chain carries TRBV11-2 and TRBJ1-2; 9 nucleotides align to TRBD1. In germline, CDR1 is SGHAT, CDR2 FQNNGV. V was clipped by 4 bases and J by 8 bases; unmatched bases: 23. The CDR3 is made up of 19 amino acids. In DNA form, the CDR3 reads TGTGCCAGCAGCTGGAGTCCCGGGACAGGGAGGGAGATGATCGGGGGCTACACCTTC. Its protein product is CASSWSPGTGREMIGGYTF.

This clonotype was picked up many times. V is TRBV11-3 and J is TRBJ2-7; weak D call: TRBD2 (5 bases). V was shortened by 1 base and J by 6 bases, with 10 bases between the two germline ends. CDR1 is SGHNT, CDR2 YENEEA, per germline. This CDR3 has 13 residues. CDR3 coding DNA: TGTGCCAGCAGCTTAGGTGGAGGAGTCGAGCAGTACTTC. Its translation: CASSLGGGVEQYF.

The chain is built from TRBV28 and TRBJ2-2; the D is unclear. V was clipped by 7 bases and J by 7 bases, with 7 bases between them. Germline lookup yields CDR1 MDHEN and CDR2 SYDVKM. CDR3 size: 11 residues. This CDR3 reads CASTLGGELFF. The CDR3, as DNA: TGTGCCAGCACCCTCGGCGGGGAGCTGTTTTTT.

This clonotype was recorded many times. This chain connects TRBV28 to TRBJ2-7, with D possibly being TRBD1 (6 bases). The germline gives CDR1 MDHEN, CDR2 SYDVKM. Deletions cut 8 bases from V and 3 bases from J, with 11 bases between. This CDR3 region has 12 residues. CDR3 DNA: TGTGCCAGCCTGACAGGCGGCTACGAGCAGTACTTC. This sequence encodes CASLTGGYEQYF.

There are many counts of this clonotype. The gene calls are TRBV7-3 and TRBJ1-2; D gene ambiguous. Between the trimmed V and J ends, which lost 5 bases and 2 bases, there was a span of 12 bases. This CDR3 is built from 14 residues. Germline loops: CDR1 SGHTA, CDR2 FQGTGA. CDR3: CASSRDTPNYGYTF. CDR3 sequence (DNA): TGTGCCAGCAGCCGCGACACCCCAAACTATGGCTACACCTTC. Based on the CDR3 plus reference TRBV7-3 and TRBJ1-2, the full variable domain is GAGVSQTPSNKVTEKGKYVELRCDPISGHTALYWYRQSLGQGPEFLIYFQGTGAADDSGLPNDRFFAVRPEGSVSTLKIQRTERGDSAVYLCASSRDTPNYGYTFGSGTRLTVV.

In its sample, this clonotype was seen many times. The genes are TRBV6-1 and TRBJ1-2; 9 bases map to TRBD1. CDR1 and CDR2 (germline): MNHNS, SASEGT. CDR3 length equals 14 residues. V trimming: 7 bases; J trimming: 4 bases; junction bases outside the gene matches: 7. CDR3 region: CASKFRDRAYGYTF. The CDR3 region has the DNA TGTGCCAGCAAGTTCCGGGACAGGGCCTATGGCTACACCTTC.

On this clonotype: This could be a read error, since a much larger clone is one nucleotide away. The chain recombines TRBV5-8 with TRBJ1-2, with D possibly being TRBD1 (5 bases). Germline loops: CDR1 SGHTS, CDR2 YDEGEE. Trimming left V 4 bases short and J 2 bases short, with 12 bases between. The CDR3 is 14 residues long. The CDR3 here is CASSPPGGNYGYTF. The CDR3 DNA follows: TGTGCCAGCAGCCCCCCCGGGGGGAACTATGGCTACACCTTC. The complete variable domain, with remaining parts taken from reference TRBV5-8 and TRBJ1-2, reads EAGVTQSPTHLIKTRGQQATLRCSPISGHTSVYWYQQALGLGLQFLLWYDEGEERNRGNFPPRFSGRQFPNYSSELNVNALELEDSALYLCASSPPGGNYGYTFGSGTRLTVV.

In this sample, this clonotype turned up a few times. The rearrangement links TRBV7-2 to TRBJ2-1, with D possibly TRBD2 on 5 matching bases. Trimming removed 4 bases from V and 4 bases from J, with 17 bases in between. Germline V CDR1 and CDR2: SGHTA, FQGNSA. This CDR3 comprises 16 residues. The CDR3 bases are TGTGCCAGCAGCTATCAGGCCACTACGGGGTACAATGAGCAGTTCTTC. Translating gives CASSYQATTGYNEQFF.

This clonotype was observed many times. The chain has TRBV6-1 and TRBJ1-4; D unclear. This CDR3 has 14 amino acids. Germline V lookup: CDR1 MNHNS, CDR2 SASEGT. V lost 5 bases, J lost 5 bases, and 12 bases lay in between. DNA for the CDR3: TGTGCCAGCAGTTATCGGCAGTTAAATGAAAAACTGTTTTTT. Protein sequence: CASSYRQLNEKLFF.

The rearrangement uses TRBV27 and TRBJ2-7, with 7 bases lining up with TRBD1. The CDR3 is 14 residues long. Germline V gene sequence: CDR1 MNHEY, CDR2 SMNVEV (reference sequence). The V segment lost 2 bases and the J segment 5 bases; nucleotides outside the gene matches: 6. Here the CDR3 reads CASSLARQGNEQYF. The CDR3 nucleotides are TGTGCCAGCAGTTTAGCGAGACAGGGTAACGAGCAGTACTTC.

This clonotype was recorded a few times. The genes are TRBV12-3 or TRBV12-4 and TRBJ2-2; D might be TRBD2 (6 bases). The CDR3 covers 13 residues. V shed 11 bases and J shed 1 base, with 11 bases lying between them. CDR3 nucleotides: TGTGCCTTCCTCGGGGGGAACACCGGGGAGCTGTTTTTT. This codes for CAFLGGNTGELFF.

This clonotype has ten or more counts. A much larger clone lies a single base off, so this may be a read error. The gene calls are TRBV5-5 and TRBJ1-4; D ambiguous. The length of the CDR3 is 11 residues. V was shortened by 2 bases and J by 5 bases, with 1 base between the two germline ends. The germline gives CDR1 SGHKS, CDR2 YYEKEE (reference sequence). CDR3 sequence: CASSFNEKLFF. The CDR3 DNA is TGTGCCAGCAGCTTCAATGAAAAACTGTTTTTT.

J is TRBJ2-1 and V is TRBV29-1; 10 bases agree with TRBD2. Trimming cost V 1 base and J 3 bases; bases outside gene matches: 6. The CDR3 totals 16 residues. Germline V gene lookup returns CDR1 SQVTM and CDR2 ANQGSEA. The CDR3 spells CSVEGTTSGDYNEQFF. In DNA, the CDR3 is TGCAGCGTTGAAGGCACCACTAGCGGGGACTACAATGAGCAGTTCTTC.

This clonotype was found many times. The chain joins TRBV6-4 to TRBJ2-7; TRBD2 might be the D (6 bases). Germline CDR1 MRHNA, CDR2 SNTAGT. The CDR3 covers 16 residues. The ends were cut back, 3 bases at V and 3 bases at J, with 18 bases in the middle. Here the CDR3 reads CASSEEGGTSSYEQYF. In DNA form, the CDR3 reads TGTGCCAGCAGTGAGGAAGGAGGGACCTCTAGCTACGAGCAGTACTTC.

The table lists this clonotype with a few counts. V and J are TRBV15 and TRBJ1-6; 7 positions agree with TRBD1. CDR1 LNHNV and CDR2 YYDKDF come from the germline V gene (reference sequence). There are 15 residues in the CDR3. V lost 5 bases to trimming and J lost 5 bases; unmatched junction nucleotides: 6. The CDR3: CATSDRQGHNSPLHF. CDR3 DNA sequence: TGTGCCACCAGCGATCGACAGGGTCATAATTCACCCCTCCACTTT.

This clonotype has a count of ten or more. The genes are TRBV7-9 and TRBJ2-7; a possible D gene is TRBD2 (6 bases). CDR3 length: 13 amino acids. Germline CDR1 is SEHNR and CDR2 is FQNEAQ (reference sequence). V lost 3 bases and J lost 2, with 8 bases in between. The CDR3 protein is CASSFPGAYEQYF. As DNA, the CDR3 is TGTGCCAGCAGCTTCCCGGGGGCCTACGAGCAGTACTTC.

There are many counts of this clonotype. The V gene is TRBV15, the J gene TRBJ1-6, with D uncertain. With 0 bases removed from V and 7 bases from J, the gap between germline ends came to 10 bases. Per the germline V gene, CDR1 is LNHNV and CDR2 is YYDKDF (reference sequence). This CDR3 has 15 residues. CDR3 region: CATSRDVGNNSPLHF. CDR3 nucleotides: TGTGCCACCAGCAGAGATGTGGGTAACAATTCACCCCTCCACTTT.

The sample holds many counts of this clonotype. The V call is TRBV24-1, the J call TRBJ2-5; 7 bases are a match to TRBD1. CDR1 and CDR2 from the germline V gene are KGHDR and SFDVKD. Trimming cost V 3 bases and J 4 bases; bases outside gene matches: 4. CDR3 size: 14 residues. The DNA of the CDR3 is TGTGCCACCAGTGATCGCAGGGGGAGAGAGACCCAGTACTTC. It encodes CATSDRRGRETQYF.

This clonotype was seen just once. The chain is built from TRBV5-1 and TRBJ2-1; no reliable D call. Per germline, CDR1 SGHRS and CDR2 YFSETQ. V gave up 4 bases and J gave up 0 bases, with 11 bases separating them. The CDR3 extends over 15 amino acids. The CDR3 DNA reads TGCGCCAGCAGCACGACGGTGCTCTCCTACAATGAGCAGTTCTTC. Its protein is CASSTTVLSYNEQFF.

This clonotype was found many times. This chain links TRBV20-1 with TRBJ2-1; the D call may be TRBD1 or TRBD2 (5 bases each). The CDR3 runs to 14 residues. Per the germline V gene, CDR1 is DFQATT and CDR2 is SNEGSKA (reference sequence). Between the trimmed V and J ends, which lost 5 bases and 0 bases, there was a span of 11 bases. CDR3 sequence reads: CSAPGPFSYNEQFF. The CDR3 DNA sequence: TGCAGTGCTCCGGGACCCTTCTCCTACAATGAGCAGTTCTTC.

Many counts were recorded for this clonotype. The rearrangement uses TRBV6-1 and TRBJ2-2; D is undetermined. This CDR3 is 14 amino acids long. Per germline, CDR1 MNHNS and CDR2 SASEGT. The V end lost 7 bases, the J end lost 0 bases, and 9 bases lay between the germline ends. CDR3: CASILVPNTGELFF. CDR3 DNA: TGTGCCAGCATTTTAGTACCGAACACCGGGGAGCTGTTTTTT.

In this sample, this clonotype turned up a few times. The CDR3 DNA reads TGCAGCGTGGGTCCCGGGACAGGGCAGAATGAGCAGTTCTTC. Translating gives CSVGPGTGQNEQFF. The V call is TRBV29-1, the J call TRBJ2-1; 9 nucleotides agree with TRBD1. After removal of 6 bases from V and 7 bases from J, the junction contained 10 bases not matched to a gene. CDR1 is SQVTM and CDR2 is ANQGSEA in the germline V gene. CDR3 length equals 14 residues.

Ten or more counts support this clonotype. This rearrangement joins TRBV6-1 to TRBJ2-1; 9 positions agree with TRBD1. The V segment lost 6 bases and the J segment 1 base; nucleotides outside the gene matches: 4. This CDR3 comprises 15 residues. Germline V gene sequence: CDR1 MNHNS, CDR2 SASEGT. The chain's CDR3 is CASREGTGSYNEQFF. The CDR3 nucleotides read TGTGCCAGCAGAGAGGGGACAGGGTCCTACAATGAGCAGTTCTTC.

This clonotype was found many times. CDR3 nucleotide sequence: TGCAGTGCTAGAGGGACAGGGAGGAGGGCCAAAAACATTCAGTACTTC. Translated, it gives CSARGTGRRAKNIQYF. V and J are TRBV20-1 and TRBJ2-4, with TRBD1 matching over 8 bases. The ends lost 1 base at V and 1 base at J; junction bases unmatched: 6. This CDR3 region has 16 residues. CDR1 and CDR2 (germline): DFQATT, SNEGSKA (reference sequence).

The sample holds many counts of this clonotype. The chain combines TRBV5-1 with TRBJ1-5; D may be TRBD1 (5 bases). The V gene's germline CDR1 is SGHRS and CDR2 YFSETQ. The CDR3 length is 14 residues. V was shortened by 0 bases and J by 7 bases, with 11 bases between the two germline ends. The CDR3 spells CASSLVQGWQPQHF. CDR3 in DNA: TGCGCCAGCAGCTTGGTTCAGGGTTGGCAGCCCCAGCATTTT.

This clonotype was seen a few times. The chain employs TRBV11-2 and TRBJ2-7; the match to TRBD1 covers 9 bases. The CDR3 extends over 15 amino acids. Losses at the gene ends were 4 bases for V and 5 bases for J; bases not matched to a gene: 9. The germline V gene has CDR1 SGHAT and CDR2 FQNNGV. Written as DNA, the CDR3 is TGTGCCAGCAGCTCCACAGGGGGCATTGGAGACGAGCAGTACTTC. As protein: CASSSTGGIGDEQYF.